Below, 26 T cell receptor beta chains from the same sample are listed, as sequenced in a study of T cell responses to AZD1222 COVID-19 vaccine. The data were produced by immunoSEQ multiplex PCR, yet TCRdb's version contains in-frame clones alone and is incomplete. The table shows 130,000 to 150,000 clones, with roughly 89% occurring only once. Sequenced here: peripheral blood, sampled 28 days after the second AZD1222 dose. The receptors come from an adult who received the AZD1222 COVID-19 vaccine.

This clone was seen once. The V and J genes are TRBV9 and TRBJ2-7; D is undetermined. The germline V gene has CDR1 SGDLS and CDR2 YYNGEE. The CDR3 sequence is 15 residues long. The ends were cut back, 0 bases at V and 4 bases at J, with 14 bases in the middle. The CDR3 loop is CASSVDESDAYEQYF. As DNA, the CDR3 is TGTGCCAGCAGCGTAGATGAGTCCGACGCATACGAGCAGTACTTC. Variable domain in full (rest from reference TRBV9 and TRBJ2-7): DSGVTQTPKHLITATGQRVTLRCSPRSGDLSVYWYQQSLDQGLQFLIQYYNGEERAKGNILERFSAQQFPDLHSELNLSSLELGDSALYFCASSVDESDAYEQYFGPGTRLTVT.

The V gene is TRBV10-3, the J gene TRBJ1-4, with unresolved D. CDR3 length: 14 amino acids. V gave up 10 bases and J gave up 3 bases, with 15 bases separating them. Germline V CDR1 and CDR2: ENHRY, SYGVKD. The CDR3: CATKVTDSNEKLFF. As DNA, the CDR3 is TGTGCCACCAAGGTGACGGACTCTAATGAAAAACTGTTTTTT.

The chain joins TRBV24-1 to TRBJ2-5, with D tentatively TRBD1 (6 bases). The CDR3 length is 15 residues. Germline V gives CDR1 KGHDR, CDR2 SFDVKD. V was shortened by 0 bases and J by 5 bases, with 12 bases between the two germline ends. The CDR3 DNA reads as TGTGCCACCAGTGATTTGGCAGGGGACGTGGAGACCCAGTACTTC. Translating it yields CATSDLAGDVETQYF.

The gene calls are TRBV7-2 and TRBJ1-2, with TRBD1 matching 8 bases. This CDR3 region has 16 residues. Germline V lookup: CDR1 SGHTA, CDR2 FQGNSA. Unmatched junction bases numbered 6, after V lost 1 base and J lost 2 bases. The DNA for the CDR3 is TGTGCCAGCAGCTTAGGCAGGGGGCAAGACAACTATGGCTACACCTTC. This gives the protein CASSLGRGQDNYGYTF.

The J gene is TRBJ1-6, the V gene TRBV5-4; D is undetermined. The CDR3 is 12 residues long. Germline assignment: CDR1 SGHNT and CDR2 YYREEE (reference sequence). The V and J ends lost 4 bases and 5 bases respectively, with 4 bases between them. DNA for the CDR3: TGTGCCAGCAGCATCGATAATTCACCCCTCCACTTT. Its protein is CASSIDNSPLHF.

A single count supports this clone. The J gene is TRBJ2-1, the V gene TRBV14; TRBD2 aligns across 7 bases. The CDR3 is made up of 15 amino acids. CDR1 is SGHDN and CDR2 is FVKESK in the germline V gene. After removal of 4 bases from V and 3 bases from J, the junction contained 6 bases not matched to a gene. Here the CDR3 reads CASSPIAGNYNEQFF. As DNA, the CDR3 is TGTGCCAGCAGCCCCATAGCGGGTAACTACAATGAGCAGTTCTTC.

CDR3 nucleotide sequence: TGTGCCAGCAGCAATGGGGTTCCGAATTCACCCCTCCACTTT. This sequence encodes CASSNGVPNSPLHF. V gene TRBV7-3 combines with J gene TRBJ1-6, with D unresolved. Trimming removed 5 bases from V and 7 bases from J, with 12 bases in between. Germline V CDR1 and CDR2: SGHTA, FQGTGA. The CDR3 extends over 14 amino acids.

This chain joins TRBV27 and TRBJ2-1; D tentatively reads TRBD1 or TRBD2 (5 bases each). Germline V lookup: CDR1 MNHEY, CDR2 SMNVEV (reference sequence). The CDR3 spans 15 residues. Between the trimmed V and J ends, which lost 7 bases and 8 bases, there was a span of 21 bases. CDR3 region: CASTLERVGVYEQFF. CDR3 nucleotide sequence: TGTGCCAGCACCCTGGAGAGGGTAGGGGTTTATGAGCAGTTCTTC.

The gene calls are TRBV7-2 and TRBJ1-1; D unresolved. The CDR3 has 14 residues. CDR1 SGHTA and CDR2 FQGNSA come from the germline V gene. The V end was cut by 3 bases, the J end by 0 bases, with 8 bases between. Here the CDR3 reads CASSFQALNTEAFF. The CDR3 coding sequence is TGTGCCAGCAGCTTTCAGGCCCTGAACACTGAAGCTTTCTTT.

V gene TRBV12-3 or TRBV12-4 combines with J gene TRBJ2-2; D unresolved. Trimming removed 8 bases from V and 7 bases from J, with 5 bases in between. CDR3 size: 10 residues. The CDR3 region has the DNA TGTGCCAGCGGGGACGGGGAGCTGTTTTTT. This sequence encodes CASGDGELFF.

The V gene is TRBV5-6, the J gene TRBJ1-1; D gene ambiguous. The V gene's germline CDR1 is SGHDT and CDR2 YYEEEE. The germline V and J ends were trimmed by 0 bases and 4 bases, with 10 bases remaining between them. The CDR3 length is 14 residues. CDR3 region: CASSLGSRLTEAFF. DNA of the CDR3: TGTGCCAGCAGCTTGGGCTCCCGGCTCACTGAAGCTTTCTTT.

The chain recombines TRBV29-1 with TRBJ2-1; D could derive from TRBD1 or TRBD2 (6 bases each). V lost 5 bases and J 2 bases, leaving 10 bases between the germline ends. The germline V gene has CDR1 SQVTM and CDR2 ANQGSEA. This CDR3 is built from 13 residues. The CDR3, as DNA: TGCAGCGTTACTAGGGGGGCCTACAATGAGCAGTTCTTC. Translated: CSVTRGAYNEQFF.

The chain recombines TRBV6-6 with TRBJ2-1; maybe TRBD2 (6 bases). The V end was cut by 5 bases, the J end by 5 bases, with 22 bases between. The CDR3 covers 17 residues. Per the germline V gene, CDR1 is MNHNY and CDR2 is SVGAGI (reference sequence). The CDR3 loop reads CASSPLSTGLPDNEQFF. As DNA, the CDR3 is TGTGCCAGCAGTCCACTCTCCACGGGACTCCCTGACAATGAGCAGTTCTTC.

CDR3: CASSVDSNYGYTF. The CDR3 bases are TGTGCCAGCAGCGTAGACTCTAACTATGGCTACACCTTC. The J gene is TRBJ1-2, the V gene TRBV9; D is ambiguous. Germline V lookup: CDR1 SGDLS, CDR2 YYNGEE. This CDR3 spans 13 amino acids. The V gene lost 0 bases and the J gene lost 0 bases, with 3 bases spanning the gap.

The gene calls are TRBV4-1 and TRBJ1-2, with D hard to call. The V end lost 0 bases, the J end lost 8 bases, and 7 bases lay between the germline ends. The CDR3 is 12 residues long. Looked up from germline, CDR1 is MGHRA and CDR2 is YSYEKL. DNA of the CDR3: TGCGCCAGCAGCCAAGATTTGGTCGGCTACACCTTC. As protein: CASSQDLVGYTF.

The rearrangement uses TRBV11-3 and TRBJ2-1; 9 nucleotides line up with TRBD2. Germline CDR1 SGHNT, CDR2 YENEEA. This CDR3 spans 15 amino acids. V was clipped by 3 bases and J by 7 bases; unmatched bases: 7. CDR3 region: CASSLIAGDINEQFF. DNA for the CDR3: TGTGCCAGCAGCTTGATAGCGGGAGATATTAATGAGCAGTTCTTC.

The count of this clone is one. This chain connects TRBV4-3 to TRBJ1-4; no clear D. V lost 2 bases to trimming and J lost 7 bases, with 14 bases between them. The CDR3 totals 15 residues. CDR1 is LGHNA and CDR2 is YSLEER in the germline V gene. In DNA, the CDR3 is TGCGCCAGCAGCCAAAACCCCCAGCTTCTTGAAAAACTGTTTTTT. As protein: CASSQNPQLLEKLFF.

The gene calls are TRBV18 and TRBJ2-2; D may correspond to TRBD1 or TRBD2 (5 bases each). Deletions cut 3 bases from V and 4 bases from J, with 15 bases between. Germline loops: CDR1 KGHSH, CDR2 LQKENI. The CDR3 has 16 residues. Here the CDR3 reads CASSPPLGTSTGELFF. CDR3 coding DNA: TGTGCCAGCTCACCCCCGTTAGGGACCTCCACCGGGGAGCTGTTTTTT.

The chain couples TRBV7-9 to TRBJ1-1; possible D gene TRBD1, 5 bases. The CDR3 is made up of 14 amino acids. With 3 bases removed from V and 0 bases from J, the gap between germline ends came to 8 bases. CDR1 and CDR2 from the germline V gene are SEHNR and FQNEAQ (reference sequence). As DNA, the CDR3 is TGTGCCAGCAGCTTCATGGGGCTGAACACTGAAGCTTTCTTT. Translated, it gives CASSFMGLNTEAFF.

The rearrangement uses TRBV7-8 and TRBJ2-1; D ambiguous. The CDR3 is made up of 12 amino acids. Trimming shortened V by 2 bases and J by 6 bases, and 5 bases separated the two germline ends. The germline CDR1 and CDR2 sequences are SGHVS and FQNEAQ. This CDR3 is CASSLNPNEQFF. In DNA form, the CDR3 reads TGTGCCAGCAGCTTAAACCCCAATGAGCAGTTCTTC.

This rearrangement joins TRBV28 to TRBJ1-5; 10 bases are a match to TRBD1. The V and J ends lost 5 bases and 0 bases, in that order; junction bases with no gene match: 10. Germline values: CDR1 MDHEN, CDR2 SYDVKM. The CDR3 runs 18 residues. The CDR3 loop reads CASSPRWDRGYSNQPQHF. CDR3 bases: TGTGCCAGCAGTCCTAGGTGGGACAGGGGCTATAGCAATCAGCCCCAGCATTTT.

The chain combines TRBV11-3 with TRBJ2-1; TRBD1 aligns across 11 bases. The V gene end was trimmed by 2 bases and the J gene end by 7 bases; junction bases not matched to a gene: 4. CDR3 size: 15 residues. Germline V gene sequence: CDR1 SGHNT, CDR2 YENEEA. CDR3 bases: TGTGCCAGCAGCTTAAGGACAGGGGGCTGGAATGAGCAGTTCTTC. Encoded protein: CASSLRTGGWNEQFF.

This chain uses TRBV6-1 with TRBJ2-3, with 9 nucleotides matching TRBD1. V lost 3 bases, J lost 7 bases, and 2 bases stayed unmatched. This CDR3 has 13 residues. Germline V CDR1 and CDR2: MNHNS, SASEGT. CDR3: CASSEGQGHTQYF. CDR3 nucleotide sequence: TGTGCCAGCAGTGAGGGACAGGGACATACGCAGTATTTT.

The V gene is TRBV4-1, the J gene TRBJ2-7; 9 bases line up with TRBD2. CDR1 MGHRA and CDR2 YSYEKL come from the germline V gene. The CDR3 contains 15 residues. V was clipped by 5 bases and J by 3 bases; unmatched bases: 8. The CDR3, as DNA: TGCGCCAGCAGCTATACTAGCGGGCGTGGCTACGAGCAGTACTTC. It translates to CASSYTSGRGYEQYF.

The table lists this clone with a count of one. The gene calls are TRBV19 and TRBJ1-2; a weak D match, TRBD1 (5 bases). From germline, CDR1 is LNHDA and CDR2 SQIVND (reference sequence). The V end lost 1 base, the J end lost 2 bases, and 17 bases lay between the germline ends. The CDR3 runs 17 residues. CDR3 nucleotides: TGTGCCAGTAGTATAGTTCCCGGGGGAGCCTCGAACTATGGCTACACCTTC. Translated: CASSIVPGGASNYGYTF.

The rearrangement joins TRBV7-2 to TRBJ2-4; no definite D call. Trimming stripped 1 base from V and 11 bases from J, with 9 bases between. In germline, CDR1 is SGHTA, CDR2 FQGNSA. This CDR3 spans 12 amino acids. This CDR3 reads CASSLGGSFQYF. CDR3 DNA: TGTGCCAGCAGCTTAGGTGGCAGCTTTCAGTACTTC.